This T cell receptor (beta chain) was found in a study of CD8+ T cells in alopecia areata. A remark on this clone: The genes are named according to mouse. The read ends 4 residues before the CDR3 terminus; that terminus is restored from the germline J gene.

Sequencing relied on a cDNA template that was reverse transcribed from extracted RNA. Using immunoSEQ multiplex PCR, the repertoire was profiled, and TCRdb retains in-frame clones only, with some absent. This sample includes some 110,000 clones with no singletons; its ten biggest clones take up around a fifth. The junction had 7 bases not matched to a gene; V was cut back by 7 bases and J by 5 bases. The CDR3 contains 14 residues. Germline V gives CDR1 NSQYPW, CDR2 LRSPGD (reference sequence). The V and J genes are TRBV1 and TRBJ1-4, with TRBD1 matching 7 bases. Sequencing used lesional skin. The TCR was taken from a C3H/HeJ mouse with alopecia areata. Strain haplotype (MHC): H2-k. The sequenced part of the CDR3 DNA is TGCACCTGCAACCCGGGACAGAAGAACGAA. The encoded protein is CTCNPGQKNE. The CDR3 in its entirety is CTCNPGQKNERLFF.